This T cell receptor (beta chain) is from a study of T cell responses to AZD1222 COVID-19 vaccine. TCRdb's table, derived via immunoSEQ multiplex PCR, lists solely in-frame clones and lacks some. The sample shows some 60,000 clones, around three quarters of them seen only once. The CDR3 runs 15 residues. V lost 6 bases, J lost 7 bases, and 11 bases stayed unmatched. Per the germline V gene, CDR1 is MNHEY and CDR2 is SVGEGT. With respect to this clone: Antigen: not known.

Second-dose groups at about 4 or about 12 weeks were pooled. The study, taken as a whole, reports: After the peak T cell response, and only then, were repertoires sampled. Distributed over spike, vaccine-associated CD4 TCRs predominated at 160-218 and 743-854.

The sequence came from an adult who received the AZD1222 COVID-19 vaccine. The chain employs TRBV6-2 or TRBV6-3 and TRBJ2-2; 7 bases match TRBD1. Sequences were derived from peripheral blood, sampled 28 days after the second AZD1222 dose. In DNA form, the CDR3 reads TGTGCCAGCAGCGAAAAACAGGGGTTCGGCGGGGAGCTGTTTTTT. Translating it yields CASSEKQGFGGELFF.